This T cell receptor beta chain is drawn from a study of breast tumors, draining lymph nodes, adjacent tissues. Points from the study as a whole: Tumor and nontumor repertoires were significantly more similar in luminal-like than in basal-like breast cancer. Compared with lymph nodes, tumors were less diverse; compared with nontumor tissue, more.

Breast cancer patients provided tissue from their axillary draining lymph nodes. In TCRdb, the multiplex PCR reads were re-called with MiXCR into one record per CDR3 protein. The table has some 100,000 distinct CDR3 sequences, around 20% seen once; the top ten hold approximately 1.3%. This clonotype was observed many times. Its antigen is as yet unknown. The V gene's germline CDR1 is MNHNY and CDR2 SVGAGI (reference sequence). CDR3 length equals 14 residues. Trimming removed 6 bases from V and 5 bases from J; junction bases left unmatched: 8. The specimen sequenced was axillary lymph node tissue. The TCR was taken from a female donor with breast cancer. Some clones in this sample may be carry-over from other donors' samples. The chain is built from TRBV6-6 and TRBJ2-5; 8 bases align to TRBD2. The CDR3 here is CASSHGGGSETQYF. CDR3 DNA: TGTGCCAGCAGCCACGGGGGGGGGTCGGAGACCCAGTACTTC.